The 9 T cell receptor beta chains reported below all come from one sample, sequenced in a study of T cells in Graves' hyperthyroidism and ophthalmopathy. Amplification yielded TCR beta CDR3 regions, with RNA transcripts as the source. The primer set for the first-round RT-PCR of the TCR CDR3 was HTBI. From the multiplex PCR reads, TCRdb called clonotypes with MiXCR, one entry per CDR3 protein. The table lists about 420,000 distinct CDR3 sequences, roughly an eighth of them singletons. What was sequenced was blood. These receptor sequences come from a woman aged 18-29 years with Graves' hyperthyroidism.

This chain links TRBV20-1 with TRBJ1-6; the match to TRBD1 covers 7 bases. Germline CDR1 is DFQATT and CDR2 is SNEGSKA (reference sequence). The V gene end was trimmed by 0 bases and the J gene end by 7 bases; junction bases not matched to a gene: 12. CDR3 size: 17 residues. CDR3 DNA sequence: TGCAGTGCTAGAGATAACCGGGACAGAGAACCCAATTCACCCCTCCACTTT. Protein sequence: CSARDNRDREPNSPLHF.

This clonotype was recorded at least ten times. The V and J genes are TRBV2 and TRBJ1-5, with 7 nucleotides matching TRBD1. Germline V lookup: CDR1 SNHLY, CDR2 FYNNEI. The CDR3 is 15 residues long. Trimming removed 4 bases from V and 0 bases from J; junction bases left unmatched: 3. The CDR3 DNA follows: TGTGCCAGCAGTGTAGGGGGCTTTAGCAATCAGCCCCAGCATTTT. It translates to CASSVGGFSNQPQHF. The whole variable domain, filled in from reference TRBV2 and TRBJ1-5, reads EPEVTQTPSHQVTQMGQEVILRCVPISNHLYFYWYRQILGQKVEFLVSFYNNEISEKSEIFDDQFSVERPDGSNFTLKIRSTKLEDSAMYFCASSVGGFSNQPQHFGDGTRLSIL.

With respect to this clonotype: A read error may explain this, as a much larger clone is one base away. The chain links TRBV6-5 to TRBJ2-1; the D is unclear. V dropped 0 bases and J dropped 10 bases, with 10 bases sitting between them. Germline assignment: CDR1 MNHEY and CDR2 SVGAGI. The CDR3 loop spans 13 amino acids. Written as DNA, the CDR3 is TGTGCCAGCAGTTACTCTGGCATGTACGAGCAGTTCTTC. This sequence encodes CASSYSGMYEQFF.

The chain employs TRBV6-5 and TRBJ1-5; D is undetermined. The CDR3 runs 14 residues. Trimming took off 3 bases at V and 15 bases at J, with 21 bases between the two ends. Germline CDR1 is MNHEY and CDR2 is SVGAGI. The CDR3 sequence is CASSYGTVIPARHF. The CDR3 DNA follows: TGTGCCAGCAGTTATGGTACCGTCATTCCAGCCAGGCATTTT.

Many counts were recorded for this clonotype. V gene TRBV5-1 combines with J gene TRBJ2-7, with a weak D call TRBD1 (5 bases). The CDR3 covers 14 residues. V was trimmed by 4 bases and J by 2 bases, leaving 13 bases between them. From germline, CDR1 is SGHRS and CDR2 YFSETQ. This CDR3 reads CASSMLAGTYEQYF. In DNA form, the CDR3 reads TGCGCCAGCAGCATGCTCGCAGGGACCTACGAGCAGTACTTC.

In this sample, this clonotype turned up a few times. In DNA form, the CDR3 reads TGCGCCAGCAGCCAAGTATACGTGGGAGAGCAGTACTTC. Residues: CASSQVYVGEQYF. The J gene is TRBJ2-7, the V gene TRBV4-3; D not resolved. V was shortened by 1 base and J by 7 bases, with 11 bases between the two germline ends. The germline gives CDR1 LGHNA, CDR2 YSLEER. This CDR3 spans 13 amino acids.

The sample holds a few counts of this clonotype. The V gene is TRBV29-1, the J gene TRBJ1-4; D ambiguous. Trimming removed 5 bases at V and 4 bases at J, with 8 bases between. The CDR3 length is 12 residues. From germline, CDR1 is SQVTM and CDR2 ANQGSEA. DNA for the CDR3: TGCAGCGTTCGGCCAGATAATGAAAAACTGTTTTTT. Translated, it gives CSVRPDNEKLFF.

The chain links TRBV5-1 to TRBJ2-7, with D unresolved. Germline CDR1 and CDR2: SGHRS and YFSETQ. V was cut by 4 bases and J by 6 bases, with 14 bases left in between. The length of the CDR3 is 13 residues. CDR3 protein: CASSPARSGEQYF. CDR3 in DNA: TGCGCCAGCAGCCCGGCTAGGTCCGGCGAGCAGTACTTC.

This clonotype was found many times. The chain carries TRBV30 and TRBJ1-2, with 11 bases lining up with TRBD1. The CDR3 is 16 amino acids. With V trimmed by 3 bases and J by 4 bases, 10 bases remained unmatched. Per the germline V gene, CDR1 is GTSNPN and CDR2 is SVGIG (reference sequence). CDR3 loop: CAWSDGTGGFSYGYTF. DNA for the CDR3: TGTGCCTGGAGCGACGGGACAGGGGGTTTCTCCTATGGCTACACCTTC.